The clone carrying this T cell receptor beta chain has ten or more counts. Its antigen remains unknown. As for the cDNA, it was generated by 5'RACE with 10-nucleotide random UMIs. TCRdb processed the 5' RACE reads anew with MiXCR; each CDR3 protein has one entry. The sample includes about 76,000 distinct CDR3 sequences, 15% to 20% of them seen just once. Germline V CDR1 and CDR2: SGHRS, YFSETQ. J gave up 7 bases and V 5 bases, and 6 bases lay outside the gene matches. The CDR3 is 14 amino acids. In Maryland, USA, blood bank volunteers were the healthy controls. Unsorted libraries were generated from 2 million PBMCs. These cells had been stored in RNAlater at -80 C. This entry comes from a study of neurological immune-mediated disorders. Study-wide results and caveats: Patients with HTLV-1-associated myelopathy had the highest level of TCR clonal expansion, whereas patients with multiple sclerosis had the lowest level, falling beneath the level found in healthy controls.

The receptor was isolated from a woman aged 40 to 50 in good health. The chain carries TRBV5-1 and TRBJ2-3; 11 bases agree with TRBD1. Sequenced material: PBMCs. CDR3 in amino acids: CASSSGQGVNTQYF. In DNA form, the CDR3 reads TGCGCCAGCAGTTCGGGACAGGGGGTGAATACGCAGTATTTT. Variable domain in full (rest from reference TRBV5-1 and TRBJ2-3): KAGVTQTPRYLIKTRGQQVTLSCSPISGHRSVSWYQQTPGQGLQFLFEYFSETQRNKGNFPGRFSGRQFSNSRSEMNVSTLELGDSALYLCASSSGQGVNTQYFGPGTRLTVL.